A single sample is the source of the 8 T cell receptor beta chains below, sequenced in a study of cytomegalovirus exposure and HLA in healthy donors. Primers for the PCR totalled 60 Vbeta and 13 Jbeta. Sequenced by immunoSEQ multiplex PCR; TCRdb stores in-frame clones only, minus some. In the table there are around 150,000 clones, more than 70% of which are singletons. Sequences were obtained from PBMCs. These receptors came from a man between 60 and 75 years old in good health and CMV-seronegative.

A single count supports this clone. The rearrangement uses TRBV2 and TRBJ1-5; D uncertain. The V and J ends lost 7 bases and 0 bases respectively, with 10 bases between them. The CDR3 loop spans 14 amino acids. Looked up from germline, CDR1 is SNHLY and CDR2 is FYNNEI. The CDR3 coding sequence is TGTGCCAGCAAACAACAGAGTAGCAATCAGCCCCAGCATTTT. Its translation: CASKQQSSNQPQHF.

The V and J genes are TRBV5-4 and TRBJ2-5; possibly TRBD2 for D (5 bases). This CDR3 has 15 residues. Trimming stripped 4 bases from V and 2 bases from J, with 15 bases between. Germline V gene lookup returns CDR1 SGHNT and CDR2 YYREEE (reference sequence). The CDR3 DNA is TGTGCCAGCAGCGCAGAGCTGGGGAGTCAAGAGACCCAGTACTTC. The encoded protein is CASSAELGSQETQYF.

This chain uses TRBV4-2 with TRBJ2-7; 8 bases match TRBD2. The CDR3 covers 15 residues. The germline V gene has CDR1 LGHNA and CDR2 YNFKEQ. With 3 bases clipped from V and 0 bases from J, the junction kept 4 bases outside the gene matches. The CDR3 sequence: CASSQGLEYSYEQYF. The CDR3 nucleotides are TGTGCCAGCAGCCAGGGACTAGAGTACTCCTACGAGCAGTACTTC.

This chain links TRBV4-3 with TRBJ1-2, with 9 bases identical to TRBD1. CDR3 length equals 14 residues. V gave up 3 bases and J gave up 3 bases; unmatched junction bases: 2. The V gene's germline CDR1 is LGHNA and CDR2 YSLEER. The CDR3, as DNA: TGCGCCAGCAGCCATGGGGACAGGGACTATGGCTACACCTTC. It codes for CASSHGDRDYGYTF.

This chain joins TRBV5-6 and TRBJ1-1, with D perhaps TRBD1 (6 bases). The germline V and J ends were trimmed by 4 bases and 5 bases, with 18 bases remaining between them. The CDR3 totals 15 residues. CDR1 and CDR2 from the germline V gene are SGHDT and YYEEEE. The CDR3 sequence: CASSGETGRGTEAFF. The CDR3 DNA reads TGTGCCAGCAGCGGGGAAACAGGGAGGGGTACTGAAGCTTTCTTT.

The chain carries TRBV7-9 and TRBJ2-1; TRBD2 aligns across 7 bases. The J segment lost 1 base and the V segment lost 5 bases, leaving 8 bases of the junction unmatched. Germline CDR1 and CDR2: SEHNR and FQNEAQ (reference sequence). CDR3 length equals 16 residues. The CDR3 DNA sequence: TGTGCCAGCAGCCTTAGTCTAGCGGATTCCTACAATGAGCAGTTCTTC. Encoded protein: CASSLSLADSYNEQFF.

This clone was found a few times. This chain links TRBV6-1 with TRBJ1-5; 8 positions match TRBD1. Germline trimming cut 6 bases from V and 3 bases from J; bases unmatched to any gene: 7. The CDR3 is 15 residues long. Per the germline V gene, CDR1 is MNHNS and CDR2 is SASEGT. CDR3 loop: CASSAGTGPNQPQHF. In nucleotides, the CDR3 is TGTGCCAGCAGCGCCGGGACAGGACCCAATCAGCCCCAGCATTTT.

This clone was counted a single time. The rearrangement joins TRBV29-1 to TRBJ1-2, with D hard to call. The germline CDR1 and CDR2 sequences are SQVTM and ANQGSEA. This CDR3 contains 13 residues. Trimming pared 2 bases from V and 2 bases from J, leaving 9 bases between. The CDR3 loop is CSVEPGHNYGYTF. The CDR3 coding sequence is TGCAGCGTTGAACCTGGCCACAACTATGGCTACACCTTC. The entire variable domain, with the rest obtained from reference TRBV29-1 and TRBJ1-2, is as follows: SAVISQKPSRDICQRGTSLTIQCQVDSQVTMMFWYRQQPGQSLTLIATANQGSEATYESGFVIDKFPISRPNLTFSTLTVSNMSPEDSSIYLCSVEPGHNYGYTFGSGTRLTVV.